The clone carrying this T cell receptor beta chain was found a few times. The data belong to a study of blood T cell repertoires in COVID-19. Study details: Acute-phase and convalescent COVID-19 samples originated in the United States, Italy and Spain. Sources were T cells, B-cell-depleted T cells, or PBMCs; the material itself was cDNA or gDNA.

Repertoires were generated with immunoSEQ multiplex PCR, while TCRdb's copy carries only in-frame clones and drops some. The data hold some 200,000 clones, with around 89% observed a single time. The CDR3 totals 17 residues. The junction had 9 bases not matched to a gene; V was cut back by 3 bases and J by 1 base. The germline V gene has CDR1 MDHEN and CDR2 SYDVKM. The participants were between 18 and 89 years old and came from under 25 US areas. Participants' own reports of clinical history determined their cohort assignment. This clonotype originated in a woman aged 18-29 years in a cohort exposed to, infected with or recovered from COVID-19 (not recorded which). V is TRBV28 and J is TRBJ1-1, with 9 bases that match TRBD1. Sequences were obtained from PBMCs or T cells enriched from blood (not recorded which). The DNA for the CDR3 is TGTGCCAGCAGTTTTATGGGACAGGGCGACGCGAACACTGAAGCTTTCTTT. Translation: CASSFMGQGDANTEAFF.